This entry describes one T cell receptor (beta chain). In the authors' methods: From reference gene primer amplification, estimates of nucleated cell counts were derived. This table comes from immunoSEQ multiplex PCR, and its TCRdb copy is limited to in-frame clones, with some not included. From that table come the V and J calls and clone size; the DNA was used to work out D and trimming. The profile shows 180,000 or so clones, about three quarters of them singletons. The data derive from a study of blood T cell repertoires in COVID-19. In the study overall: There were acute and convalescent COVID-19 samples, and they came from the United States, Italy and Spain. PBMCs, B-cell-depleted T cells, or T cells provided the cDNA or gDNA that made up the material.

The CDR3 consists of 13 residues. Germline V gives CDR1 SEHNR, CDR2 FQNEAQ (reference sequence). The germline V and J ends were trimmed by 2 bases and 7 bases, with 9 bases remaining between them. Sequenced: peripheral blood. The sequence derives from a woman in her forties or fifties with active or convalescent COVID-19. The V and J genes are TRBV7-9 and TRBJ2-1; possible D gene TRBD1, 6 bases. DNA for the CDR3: TGTGCCAGCAGCTTATCAACAGGGAATGAGCAGTTCTTC. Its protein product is CASSLSTGNEQFF.